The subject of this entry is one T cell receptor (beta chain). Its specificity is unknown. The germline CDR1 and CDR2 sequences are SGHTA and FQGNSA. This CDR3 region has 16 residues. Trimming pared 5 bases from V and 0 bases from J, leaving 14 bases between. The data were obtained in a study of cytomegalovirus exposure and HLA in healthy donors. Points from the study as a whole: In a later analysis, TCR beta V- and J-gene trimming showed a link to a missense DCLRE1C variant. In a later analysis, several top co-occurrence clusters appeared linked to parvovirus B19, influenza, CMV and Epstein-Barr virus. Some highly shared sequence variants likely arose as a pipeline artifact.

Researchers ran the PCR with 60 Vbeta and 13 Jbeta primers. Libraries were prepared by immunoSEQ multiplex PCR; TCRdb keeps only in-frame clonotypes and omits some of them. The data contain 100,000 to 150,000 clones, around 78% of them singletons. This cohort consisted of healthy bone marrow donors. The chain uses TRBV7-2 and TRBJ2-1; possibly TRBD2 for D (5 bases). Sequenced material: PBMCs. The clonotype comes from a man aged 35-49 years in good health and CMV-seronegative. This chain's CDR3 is CASSLPLAYSYNEQFF. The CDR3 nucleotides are TGTGCCAGCAGCCTACCGCTAGCCTACTCCTACAATGAGCAGTTCTTC.